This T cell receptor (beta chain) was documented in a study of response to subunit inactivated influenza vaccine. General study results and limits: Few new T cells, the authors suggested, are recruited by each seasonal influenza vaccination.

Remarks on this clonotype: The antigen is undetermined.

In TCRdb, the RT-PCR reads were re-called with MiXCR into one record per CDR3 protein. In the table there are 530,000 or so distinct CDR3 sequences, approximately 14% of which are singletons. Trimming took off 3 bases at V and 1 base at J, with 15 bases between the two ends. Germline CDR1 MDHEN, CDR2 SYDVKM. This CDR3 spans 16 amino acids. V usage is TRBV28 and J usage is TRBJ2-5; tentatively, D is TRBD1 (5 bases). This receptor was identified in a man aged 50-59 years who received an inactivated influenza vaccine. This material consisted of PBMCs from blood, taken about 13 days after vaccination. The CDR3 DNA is TGTGCCAGCAGTTTCCAAAAGGGGCAGCTCCAAGAGACCCAGTACTTC. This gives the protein CASSFQKGQLQETQYF.